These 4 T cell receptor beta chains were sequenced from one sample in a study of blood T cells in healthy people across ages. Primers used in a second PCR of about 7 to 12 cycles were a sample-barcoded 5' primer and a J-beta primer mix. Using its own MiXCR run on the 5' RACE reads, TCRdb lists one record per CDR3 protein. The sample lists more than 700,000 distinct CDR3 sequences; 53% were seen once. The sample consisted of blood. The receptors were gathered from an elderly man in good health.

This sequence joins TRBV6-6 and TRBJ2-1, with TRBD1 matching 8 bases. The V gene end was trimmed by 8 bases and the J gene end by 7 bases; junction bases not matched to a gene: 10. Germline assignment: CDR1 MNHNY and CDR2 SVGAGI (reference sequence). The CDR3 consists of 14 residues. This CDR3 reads CASGPTGVGNEQFF. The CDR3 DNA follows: TGTGCCAGCGGCCCGACAGGGGTTGGGAATGAGCAGTTCTTC.

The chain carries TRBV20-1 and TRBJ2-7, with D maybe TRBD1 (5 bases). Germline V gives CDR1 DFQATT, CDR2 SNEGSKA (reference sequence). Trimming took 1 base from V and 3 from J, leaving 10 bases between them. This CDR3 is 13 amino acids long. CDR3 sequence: CSARGRALYEQYF. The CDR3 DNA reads TGCAGTGCTAGAGGCAGGGCCCTCTACGAGCAGTACTTC.

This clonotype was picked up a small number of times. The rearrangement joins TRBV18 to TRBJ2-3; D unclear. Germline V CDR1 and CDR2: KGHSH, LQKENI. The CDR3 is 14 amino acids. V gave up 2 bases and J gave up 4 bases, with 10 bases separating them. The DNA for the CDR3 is TGTGCCAGCTCACCAATCCAGGTGGCAGATACGCAGTATTTT. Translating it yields CASSPIQVADTQYF.

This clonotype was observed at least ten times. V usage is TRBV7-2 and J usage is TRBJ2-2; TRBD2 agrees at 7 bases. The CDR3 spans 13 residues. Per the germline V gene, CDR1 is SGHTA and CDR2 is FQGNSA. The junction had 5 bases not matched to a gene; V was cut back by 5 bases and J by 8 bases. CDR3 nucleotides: TGTGCCAGCAGCCCAGCCGGGAGGGGGGAGCTGTTTTTT. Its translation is CASSPAGRGELFF.